The source of this T cell receptor (beta chain) is a study of blood T cell repertoires in COVID-19. Study details: Acute-phase and convalescent COVID-19 samples originated in the United States, Italy and Spain. Nucleic acid was either cDNA or gDNA, and it came from T cells, B-cell-depleted T cells, or PBMCs.

Original methodology: From reference gene primer amplification, estimates of nucleated cell counts were derived. The repertoire was sequenced with immunoSEQ multiplex PCR; TCRdb's copy has only in-frame clones and lacks some. V and J calls plus clone size are reproduced from that table; the DNA served to infer D and trimming. The sample contains about 170,000 clones, around 82% of which appear only once. V trimming: 5 bases; J trimming: 7 bases; junction bases outside the gene matches: 5. Germline V lookup: CDR1 MNHEY, CDR2 SVGAGI. The CDR3 has 14 amino acids. The chain uses TRBV6-5 and TRBJ1-6, with 7 bases that match TRBD1. What was sequenced was peripheral blood. The sequence came from a man between 65 and 85 years old with active or convalescent COVID-19. The CDR3 nucleotides are TGTGCCAGCAGTACCGGGACAGACAATTCACCCCTCCACTTT. It yields the protein CASSTGTDNSPLHF.